This T cell receptor (beta chain) was retrieved from a study of early T cells in non-severe SARS-CoV-2 infection. Whole-study context: The sequenced material was bulk RNA from unsorted whole blood, and its chains were unpaired.

TCRdb re-called the 5' RACE reads with MiXCR, one entry per CDR3 protein. This sample carries tens of thousands of distinct CDR3 sequences, more than 8.5% of them seen once, and the ten largest clones take 17%. This TCR was sampled from an adult who was a healthcare worker with PCR-confirmed SARS-CoV-2 infection or an uninfected control (not recorded which). Sequenced: whole blood.

The CDR3 here is CASSPLGMNTEAFF. For the CDR3, the DNA is TGTGCCAGCAGCCCACTGGGTATGAACACTGAAGCTTTCTTT. The V call is TRBV9, the J call TRBJ1-1; D unresolved. The V and J ends lost 4 bases and 0 bases respectively, with 10 bases between them. Germline V gene data show CDR1 as SGDLS and CDR2 as YYNGEE. The CDR3 has 14 amino acids.